This TCR beta chain was sequenced in a study of shared clonotypes between healthy human individuals. Study-level results: Investigators expected sequencing depth to affect clonotype sharing among donors.

Naive CD8 cells, CD45RO-negative and positively selected for CCR7, excluded terminally differentiated effector memory CD45RA+ cells. Libraries were prepared by immunoSEQ multiplex PCR; TCRdb keeps only in-frame clonotypes and omits some of them. Altogether nearly 2 million clones are present, approximately 95% being singletons, with the ten largest covering 1.2%. CDR1 and CDR2 from the germline V gene are SGDLS and YYNGEE. The CDR3 has 16 residues. V gave up 4 bases and J gave up 2 bases, with 16 bases separating them. Remarks on this clone: The antigen is not known.

The genes are TRBV9 and TRBJ2-1; D tentatively fits TRBD1 or TRBD2 (5 bases each). The sequenced sample was naive CD8+ T cells sorted from blood. The receptor was derived from a man aged 18 to 35 in good health. This CDR3 is CASSPGLGPTYNEQFF. The CDR3 DNA reads as TGTGCCAGCAGCCCGGGTCTGGGACCGACCTACAATGAGCAGTTCTTC.